The entry below gives a single T cell receptor beta chain sequence along with its context. These data come from a study of blood T cell repertoires in COVID-19. Study-level background: Acute-phase and convalescent COVID-19 samples originated in the United States, Italy and Spain. T cells, B-cell-depleted T cells, or PBMCs supplied cDNA or gDNA.

In germline, CDR1 is LGHDT, CDR2 YNNKEL (reference sequence). V was pared by 4 bases and J by 5 bases, with 13 bases of the junction left unmatched. CDR3 size: 17 residues. Study processing details: Reference gene primer amplification gave estimated nucleated cell counts. TCRdb keeps only in-frame clones here, not all; method: immunoSEQ multiplex PCR. The DNA gave D and trimming, while V, J and clone size come from that table. The profile covers some 400,000 clones, with more than 75% appearing a single time and more than 0.85% taken by the ten largest. Specimen: peripheral blood. This TCR came from a human donor with acute or convalescent COVID-19. The donor label of this sample is uncertain. The chain has TRBV3-1 (or the pseudogene TRBV3-2) and TRBJ1-4; 7 bases are shared with TRBD1. The CDR3 sequence is CASSPRARGRGNEKLFF. The CDR3 DNA is TGTGCCAGCAGCCCAAGGGCTAGGGGGCGAGGGAATGAAAAACTGTTTTTT.